This is a list of T cell receptor beta chains from one sample in a study of radiotherapy plus CTLA-4 blockade in lung cancer. This table comes from immunoSEQ multiplex PCR, and its TCRdb copy is limited to in-frame clones, with some not included. Of roughly 62,000 clones in the sample, roughly 77% were seen once. The specimen comprised peripheral blood, sampled from a patient treated with radiotherapy plus ipilimumab. These receptors came from a human donor with non-small cell lung cancer who had a complete response to radiotherapy plus ipilimumab. The CDR3 runs from the conserved cysteine through the conserved F or W. D genes are given only for firm matches. Rows may omit the clone size; those that give it use once, few, many or a size class.

V,length,D,size,J,DNA,CDR3
TRBV6-5,14,NA,NA,TRBJ1-1,TGTGCCAGCAGTCGACCGGACTTTAACACTGAAGCTTTCTTT,CASSRPDFNTEAFF
TRBV7-8,16,NA,NA,TRBJ1-4,TGTGCCAGCAGCTTGGGGAGTACTGCAACTAATGAAAAACTGTTTTTT,CASSLGSTATNEKLFF
TRBV18,13,NA,once,TRBJ1-2,TGTGCCAGCTCACCCGACTCCTCGAGGGGCTACACCTTC,CASSPDSSRGYTF
TRBV10-2,13,TRBD1,NA,TRBJ1-1,TGCGCCAGCACTGGACAGGGGAACACTGAAGCTTTCTTT,CASTGQGNTEAFF
TRBV11-2,14,NA,NA,TRBJ2-1,TGTGCCAGCGCACCCTCAGGGCTATACAATGAGCAGTTCTTC,CASAPSGLYNEQFF
TRBV14,19,TRBD1,NA,TRBJ1-3,TGTGCCAGCAGCTTTTTCGGACAGGGACCGATTACGTCTGGAAACACCATATATTTT,CASSFFGQGPITSGNTIYF
TRBV5-1,16,TRBD1,NA,TRBJ1-6,TGCGCCAGCAGCTCCGGGACAGGGAATAAGGATTCACCCCTCCACTTT,CASSSGTGNKDSPLHF
TRBV19,16,TRBD1,NA,TRBJ1-5,TGTGCCAGTAGCCGGCAGGGGGTTGGTGGCAATCAGCCCCAGCATTTT,CASSRQGVGGNQPQHF
TRBV4-1,15,TRBD2,few,TRBJ2-1,TGCGCCAGCAGCCAAGATGGCGGGAGGTACAATGAGCAGTTCTTC,CASSQDGGRYNEQFF
TRBV6-6,12,NA,NA,TRBJ2-5,TGTGCCAGCAGTAGGCCGAGAGAGACCCAGTACTTC,CASSRPRETQYF
TRBV11-2,14,TRBD2,NA,TRBJ2-2,TGTGCCAGCAGCCTGGGACTAGTTACCGGGGAGCTGTTTTTT,CASSLGLVTGELFF
TRBV5-4,15,TRBD1,NA,TRBJ1-1,TGTGCCAGCAGCACTGCAGGGACAGGGGGCTTAGAAGCTTTCTTT,CASSTAGTGGLEAFF
TRBV2,13,NA,few,TRBJ2-7,TGTGCCAGCAACCCGTCCTCATCCTACGAGCAGTACTTC,CASNPSSSYEQYF
TRBV6-5,14,NA,NA,TRBJ2-7,TGTGCCAGCAGTTACTCGCCGGGGGCGGGCGAGCAGTACTTC,CASSYSPGAGEQYF
TRBV4-3,15,TRBD2,few,TRBJ2-2,TGCGCCAGCAGCCAAGTTCTAGCGGGATCGTGGGAGCTGTTTTTT,CASSQVLAGSWELFF
TRBV5-1,13,NA,NA,TRBJ1-2,TGCGCCAGCAGCTCGACAGGTGACTATGGCTACACCTTC,CASSSTGDYGYTF
TRBV7-8,16,NA,NA,TRBJ1-6,TGTGCCAGCAGCCCCCCCGGACCCGGACAGAATTCACCCCTCCACTTT,CASSPPGPGQNSPLHF